This T cell receptor beta chain appears in the sequencing data of a study of control samples from healthy donors and cancer patients. Generated by immunoSEQ multiplex PCR, the TCRdb table keeps only in-frame clones and is missing some. The top ten clones hold 2% to 2.5% of a sample with 99,000 or so clones, around 80% of them seen once. This CDR3 spans 15 amino acids. Germline assignment: CDR1 SGHNT and CDR2 YYREEE (reference sequence). Trimming at V came to 6 bases and at J to 7 bases, leaving 15 bases not matched to a gene. The sequence was obtained from a man between 60 and 75 years old in good health. The chain couples TRBV5-4 to TRBJ1-1; the match to TRBD1 covers 7 bases. Sequenced: blood. The CDR3 loop reads CASTLQGDGYDEAFF. The CDR3 DNA follows: TGTGCCAGCACCCTCCAGGGGGATGGGTATGATGAAGCTTTCTTT.